Following are 15 T cell receptor beta chains from one sample sequenced in a study of T cell responses to AZD1222 COVID-19 vaccine. This table comes from immunoSEQ multiplex PCR, and its TCRdb copy is limited to in-frame clones, with some not included. The sample includes under 150,000 clones, 88% of them seen just once. Sequences were derived from peripheral blood, sampled on day 0 of MenACWY control vaccination. These receptor sequences come from an adult in good health.

The chain has TRBV27 and TRBJ2-7; maybe TRBD2 (5 bases). With 5 bases removed from V and 6 bases from J, the gap between germline ends came to 14 bases. The CDR3 runs to 13 residues. The germline V gene encodes CDR1 MNHEY and CDR2 SMNVEV (reference sequence). The DNA for the CDR3 is TGTGCCAGCAGTGAAGCGGTAACGTCCGAGCAGTACTTC. It yields the protein CASSEAVTSEQYF.

V is TRBV2 and J is TRBJ2-5; D is perhaps TRBD1 or TRBD2 (5 bases each). The CDR3 has 13 residues. The V gene lost 3 bases and the J gene lost 5 bases, with 10 bases spanning the gap. In germline, CDR1 is SNHLY, CDR2 FYNNEI. CDR3 sequence (DNA): TGTGCCAGCAGTGACGGGGCACGGGAGACCCAGTACTTC. Translation: CASSDGARETQYF. Using reference TRBV2 and TRBJ2-5 for the parts outside the CDR3, the full variable domain is EPEVTQTPSHQVTQMGQEVILRCVPISNHLYFYWYRQILGQKVEFLVSFYNNEISEKSEIFDDQFSVERPDGSNFTLKIRSTKLEDSAMYFCASSDGARETQYFGPGTRLLVL.

The chain has TRBV6-5 and TRBJ1-6; D possibly corresponds to TRBD1 (5 bases). This CDR3 has 16 amino acids. V was shortened by 0 bases and J by 9 bases, with 15 bases between the two germline ends. CDR1 and CDR2 from the germline V gene are MNHEY and SVGAGI. CDR3 sequence: CASSYSRAGQGSPLHF. The CDR3 DNA is TGTGCCAGCAGTTACTCGAGGGCAGGGCAAGGTTCACCCCTCCACTTT.

This sequence joins TRBV30 and TRBJ2-7; possible D gene TRBD2, 6 bases. CDR3 length: 11 residues. Germline-derived CDR1 and CDR2 are GTSNPN and SVGIG (reference sequence). V lost 0 bases and J lost 7, with 7 bases in between. CDR3 nucleotide sequence: TGTGCCTGGAGTGTCCTAGCGGAGCAGTACTTC. As protein: CAWSVLAEQYF. Using reference TRBV30 and TRBJ2-7 for the parts outside the CDR3, the full variable domain is SQTIHQWPATLVQPVGSPLSLECTVEGTSNPNLYWYRQAAGRGLQLLFYSVGIGQISSEVPQNLSASRPQDRQFILSSKKLLLSDSGFYLCAWSVLAEQYFGPGTRLTVT.

Only a few counts were recorded for this clone. The chain recombines TRBV6-4 with TRBJ2-3; 10 positions match TRBD2. Germline V gene data show CDR1 as MRHNA and CDR2 as SNTAGT. This CDR3 has 15 amino acids. Losses at the gene ends were 6 bases for V and 4 bases for J; bases not matched to a gene: 7. The CDR3 DNA reads TGTGCCAGCAGCGTAGCGGGAGGAGGTGCAGATACGCAGTATTTT. This gives the protein CASSVAGGGADTQYF.

This clone is a singleton in its sample. CDR3 residues: CASSGAGERPQHF. The CDR3 bases are TGTGCCAGCAGTGGGGCAGGGGAAAGGCCCCAGCATTTT. This chain connects TRBV2 to TRBJ1-5; D possibly corresponds to TRBD1 (6 bases). The V and J ends lost 4 bases and 9 bases respectively, with 13 bases between them. Germline V CDR1 and CDR2: SNHLY, FYNNEI. CDR3 length: 13 amino acids.

A single count supports this clone. This chain connects TRBV7-2 to TRBJ1-2; 10 bases are shared with TRBD1. CDR1 and CDR2 from the germline V gene are SGHTA and FQGNSA. The junction had 6 bases not matched to a gene; V was cut back by 5 bases and J by 3 bases. CDR3 size: 15 residues. The CDR3 region has the DNA TGTGCCAGCAGCCCTAGGACAGGGGGGGACTATGGCTACACCTTC. Protein: CASSPRTGGDYGYTF.

The rearrangement joins TRBV19 to TRBJ2-1; 8 positions agree with TRBD2. CDR1 and CDR2 from the germline V gene are LNHDA and SQIVND (reference sequence). CDR3 length equals 11 residues. Trimming cost V 9 bases and J 10 bases; bases outside gene matches: 5. The DNA of the CDR3 is TGTGCCAGCCACCGGGGGGGAGAGCAGTTCTTC. Its protein product is CASHRGGEQFF. The whole variable domain, remainder taken from reference TRBV19 and TRBJ2-1, is DGGITQSPKYLFRKEGQNVTLSCEQNLNHDAMYWYRQDPGQGLRLIYYSQIVNDFQKGDIAEGYSVSREKKESFPLTVTSAQKNPTAFYLCASHRGGEQFFGPGTRLTVL.

The gene calls are TRBV3-1 (or the pseudogene TRBV3-2) and TRBJ1-3; D not resolved. The CDR3 has 16 residues. Germline assignment: CDR1 LGHDT and CDR2 YNNKEL (reference sequence). V lost 0 bases and J lost 4, with 13 bases in between. CDR3 residues: CASSQDPLGSGNTIYF. The CDR3 nucleotides read TGTGCCAGCAGCCAAGACCCCCTGGGATCGGGAAACACCATATATTTT.

This chain joins TRBV28 and TRBJ1-1; the match to TRBD1 covers 11 bases. Germline CDR1 and CDR2: MDHEN and SYDVKM. The CDR3 spans 17 residues. Losses at the gene ends were 7 bases for V and 4 bases for J; bases not matched to a gene: 14. The CDR3 sequence is CASKAPRDRGGITEAFF. The CDR3 DNA reads TGTGCCAGCAAGGCTCCCCGGGACAGGGGGGGCATCACTGAAGCTTTCTTT.

The table lists this clone with a count of one. The genes are TRBV9 and TRBJ2-3, with 15 nucleotides matching TRBD2. The CDR3 spans 16 residues. Looked up from germline, CDR1 is SGDLS and CDR2 is YYNGEE. The J segment lost 7 bases and the V segment lost 4 bases, leaving 7 bases of the junction unmatched. The CDR3: CASSTRTSGRAHTQYF. The DNA of the CDR3 is TGTGCCAGCAGCACTCGGACTAGCGGGAGGGCACATACGCAGTATTTT. Full variable domain (remainder filled in from reference TRBV9 and TRBJ2-3): DSGVTQTPKHLITATGQRVTLRCSPRSGDLSVYWYQQSLDQGLQFLIQYYNGEERAKGNILERFSAQQFPDLHSELNLSSLELGDSALYFCASSTRTSGRAHTQYFGPGTRLTVL.

V and J are TRBV5-4 and TRBJ2-7, with D tentatively TRBD1 or TRBD2 (5 bases each). Trimming removed 4 bases from V and 4 bases from J, with 21 bases in between. Germline V gene sequence: CDR1 SGHNT, CDR2 YYREEE (reference sequence). The length of the CDR3 is 16 residues. The DNA for the CDR3 is TGTGCCAGCAGCAGGGGCATATCCGAAGAGGGGTACGAGCAGTACTTC. It encodes CASSRGISEEGYEQYF.

V gene TRBV6-5 combines with J gene TRBJ2-7; D may be TRBD1 (5 bases). The CDR3 has 13 amino acids. Germline loops: CDR1 MNHEY, CDR2 SVGAGI. V lost 5 bases and J 13 bases, leaving 21 bases between the germline ends. The CDR3 sequence: CASSPVKTGPTYF. In DNA, the CDR3 is TGTGCCAGCAGTCCGGTAAAAACAGGACCCACATACTTC.

The gene calls are TRBV2 and TRBJ2-1; the D is unclear. The germline V gene encodes CDR1 SNHLY and CDR2 FYNNEI. The CDR3 totals 12 residues. The V and J ends lost 1 base and 6 bases respectively, with 4 bases between them. The DNA for the CDR3 is TGTGCCAGCAGTGAAGTGGGCAATGAGCAGTTCTTC. Its translation is CASSEVGNEQFF.

This sequence joins TRBV7-9 and TRBJ1-2; TRBD1 might be the D (6 bases). V was pared by 4 bases and J by 8 bases, with 17 bases between. Germline assignment: CDR1 SEHNR and CDR2 FQNEAQ (reference sequence). This CDR3 spans 14 amino acids. CDR3 region: CASSSKGGVVGYTF. The DNA of the CDR3 is TGTGCCAGCAGCTCCAAAGGGGGGGTGGTGGGCTACACCTTC.